Shown below are 16 T cell receptor beta chains from a single sample sequenced in a study of shared clonotypes between healthy human individuals. Naive CD8 cells, CD45RO-negative and positively selected for CCR7, excluded terminally differentiated effector memory CD45RA+ cells. TCRdb keeps only in-frame clones here, not all; method: immunoSEQ multiplex PCR. The table records about 2 million clones, approximately 94% of them present only once. Sequencing was done on a sample of naive CD8+ T cells sorted from blood. Receptor source: a man younger than 30 in good health.

The rearrangement links TRBV28 to TRBJ2-7, with D uncertain. The V and J ends lost 6 bases and 5 bases respectively, with 11 bases between them. CDR1 and CDR2 (germline): MDHEN, SYDVKM. The CDR3 totals 12 residues. CDR3 DNA sequence: TGTGCCAGCAGCCCTCCCGAGCACGAGCAGTACTTC. As protein: CASSPPEHEQYF.

V gene TRBV2 combines with J gene TRBJ2-3; 10 nucleotides agree with TRBD2. CDR1 and CDR2 (germline): SNHLY, FYNNEI. The CDR3 has 17 amino acids. V gave up 8 bases and J gave up 5 bases; unmatched junction bases: 16. CDR3 DNA sequence: TGTGCCAGCGTTCCTCGATCCGCTAGCGGGAGTGGAGATACGCAGTATTTT. It encodes CASVPRSASGSGDTQYF. Drawing the rest from reference TRBV2 and TRBJ2-3, the complete variable domain is EPEVTQTPSHQVTQMGQEVILRCVPISNHLYFYWYRQILGQKVEFLVSFYNNEISEKSEIFDDQFSVERPDGSNFTLKIRSTKLEDSAMYFCASVPRSASGSGDTQYFGPGTRLTVL.

The genes are TRBV4-3 and TRBJ1-1; maybe TRBD1 (6 bases). Trimming took 0 bases from V and 11 from J, leaving 16 bases between them. The germline CDR1 and CDR2 sequences are LGHNA and YSLEER. This CDR3 is 14 amino acids long. The CDR3 nucleotides are TGCGCCAGCAGCCAAGATCAATTCACAGGGTGGGCTTTCTTT. It is translated as CASSQDQFTGWAFF.

V usage is TRBV6-1 and J usage is TRBJ2-1; D might be TRBD1 (6 bases). Germline CDR1 reads MNHNS; CDR2 reads SASEGT. The CDR3 has 15 amino acids. V was shortened by 4 bases and J by 0 bases, with 10 bases between the two germline ends. CDR3 amino acids: CASSADSSSYNEQFF. CDR3 bases: TGTGCCAGCAGTGCGGACAGTAGCTCCTACAATGAGCAGTTCTTC.

This clone has just one count. The chain recombines TRBV6-6 with TRBJ1-6; maybe TRBD1 (6 bases). V lost 4 bases and J lost 6, with 10 bases in between. The CDR3 runs to 14 residues. The V gene's germline CDR1 is MNHNY and CDR2 SVGAGI (reference sequence). This chain's CDR3 is CASSFRGPNSPLHF. The CDR3 DNA follows: TGTGCCAGCAGTTTTCGGGGGCCTAATTCACCCCTCCACTTT.

This clone was recorded only once. The rearrangement uses TRBV30 and TRBJ2-1; TRBD2 matches at 13 bases. The length of the CDR3 is 13 residues. Germline V gives CDR1 GTSNPN, CDR2 SVGIG (reference sequence). After removal of 7 bases from V and 8 bases from J, the junction contained 5 bases not matched to a gene. The CDR3 nucleotides read TGTGCCTCCGGGACTAGCGGGGTGCATGAGCAGTTCTTC. Residues: CASGTSGVHEQFF. Drawing the rest from reference TRBV30 and TRBJ2-1, the complete variable domain is SQTIHQWPATLVQPVGSPLSLECTVEGTSNPNLYWYRQAAGRGLQLLFYSVGIGQISSEVPQNLSASRPQDRQFILSSKKLLLSDSGFYLCASGTSGVHEQFFGPGTRLTVL.

The genes are TRBV4-3 and TRBJ2-2; possibly TRBD1 or TRBD2 for D (6 bases each). Germline V CDR1 and CDR2: LGHNA, YSLEER. There are 16 residues in the CDR3. V lost 2 bases to trimming and J lost 4 bases, with 14 bases between them. The CDR3 loop reads CASSQLRGRGTGELFF. The CDR3, as DNA: TGCGCCAGCAGCCAATTACGGGGGCGCGGCACCGGGGAGCTGTTTTTT.

The V call is TRBV5-4, the J call TRBJ2-1, with 10 positions matching TRBD2. The CDR3 totals 14 residues. CDR1 SGHNT and CDR2 YYREEE come from the germline V gene (reference sequence). DNA for the CDR3: TGTGCATCGGTAGCGGGGGGTTCCTACAATGAGCAGTTCTTC. It yields the protein CASVAGGSYNEQFF.

This clone was counted between two and nine times. V gene TRBV10-1 combines with J gene TRBJ1-1, with 9 positions matching TRBD1. The germline V gene has CDR1 WNHNN and CDR2 SYGVQD (reference sequence). V gave up 2 bases and J gave up 8 bases; unmatched junction bases: 9. This CDR3 has 15 residues. DNA of the CDR3: TGCGCCAGCAGTGAGGGGGACAGGGAGTCATTGGAAGCTTTCTTT. Encoded protein: CASSEGDRESLEAFF.

The J gene is TRBJ2-7, the V gene TRBV10-2, with 8 bases aligning to TRBD1. This CDR3 region has 15 residues. Germline V gene lookup returns CDR1 WSHSY and CDR2 SAAADI. V trimming: 6 bases; J trimming: 1 base; junction bases outside the gene matches: 8. The CDR3 spells CASRTGTGPSYEQYF. The CDR3 DNA follows: TGCGCCAGCAGGACCGGGACAGGCCCTTCCTACGAGCAGTACTTC.

To note about this clone: The same CDR3 arises from other DNA sequences in this sample as well. The rearrangement joins TRBV5-6 to TRBJ2-7; D not resolved. This CDR3 has 13 amino acids. Germline V gene data show CDR1 as SGHDT and CDR2 as YYEEEE. The V and J ends lost 0 bases and 3 bases respectively, with 7 bases between them. CDR3 sequence (DNA): TGTGCCAGCAGCTTGGGGGATCTCTACGAGCAGTACTTC. Its protein product is CASSLGDLYEQYF.

This clone appeared a single time. The rearrangement links TRBV7-9 to TRBJ2-2; D unresolved. CDR1 is SEHNR, CDR2 FQNEAQ, per germline (reference sequence). Trimming stripped 5 bases from V and 1 base from J, with 14 bases between. This CDR3 has 16 residues. DNA of the CDR3: TGTGCCAGCAGCCCATTGGATGGTTTGAACACCGGGGAGCTGTTTTTT. Translation: CASSPLDGLNTGELFF.

A single count supports this clone. The rearrangement links TRBV6-1 to TRBJ1-6; unclear D gene. Germline CDR1 reads MNHNS; CDR2 reads SASEGT. V was trimmed by 0 bases and J by 10 bases, leaving 13 bases between them. The CDR3 is 15 residues long. The CDR3 protein is CASSEARVGQSPLHF. In DNA, the CDR3 is TGTGCCAGCAGTGAAGCTAGGGTAGGCCAATCACCCCTCCACTTT.

J is TRBJ2-5 and V is TRBV5-6, with 11 positions matching TRBD2. Trimming took 4 bases from V and 0 from J; bases not matched to a gene: 8. This CDR3 spans 17 amino acids. Germline CDR1 is SGHDT and CDR2 is YYEEEE. In DNA, the CDR3 is TGTGCCAGCAGCGCAAGTTTAGCGGGAGGGTACCAAGAGACCCAGTACTTC. This translates into CASSASLAGGYQETQYF.

A word on this clone: Other DNA sequences in this specimen translate into the identical CDR3. V and J are TRBV11-2 and TRBJ2-1; D is unclear. V was cut by 1 base and J by 10 bases, with 5 bases left in between. This CDR3 has 11 amino acids. Looked up from germline, CDR1 is SGHAT and CDR2 is FQNNGV. The DNA of the CDR3 is TGTGCCAGCAGCTTAGGGGTAGAGCAGTTCTTC. It translates to CASSLGVEQFF.

The gene calls are TRBV27 and TRBJ1-4, with a weak D call TRBD1 (5 bases). Germline V gene sequence: CDR1 MNHEY, CDR2 SMNVEV (reference sequence). Trimming took 9 bases from V and 6 from J, leaving 20 bases between them. This CDR3 region has 15 residues. The CDR3 sequence: CASRGIGGGDEKLFF. The CDR3 DNA follows: TGTGCCAGTCGAGGAATCGGGGGTGGGGATGAAAAACTGTTTTTT. The whole variable domain, remainder taken from reference TRBV27 and TRBJ1-4, is EAQVTQNPRYLITVTGKKLTVTCSQNMNHEYMSWYRQDPGLGLRQIYYSMNVEVTDKGDVPEGYKVSRKEKRNFPLILESPSPNQTSLYFCASRGIGGGDEKLFFGSGTQLSVL.